These T cell receptor beta chains were read from a single sample in a study of PD-1 blockade in classical Hodgkin lymphoma. The data were produced by immunoSEQ multiplex PCR, yet TCRdb's version contains in-frame clones alone and is incomplete. The sample holds about 26,000 clones, approximately 90% seen once. The sample here was peripheral blood mononuclear cells (PBMCs), taken at baseline. The receptor source for this set is a human donor with classical Hodgkin lymphoma. CDR3s include the opening cysteine and the closing phenylalanine or tryptophan. D genes are given only for firm matches. The listing skips clone size in some rows; elsewhere it reads once, few, many or a size class.

>TRBD1|TRBV7-9|.|TRBJ1-5
TGTGCCAGCAGCTTAGGTGGGACAGAAGAAAATCAGCCCCAGCATTTT
CASSLGGTEENQPQHF
>TRBD2|TRBV5-4|.|TRBJ2-1
TGTGCCAGCAGTTCCGAGACTAGCGGGGCCTACAATGAGCAGTTCTTC
CASSSETSGAYNEQFF
>TRBD1|TRBV7-9|.|TRBJ1-2
TGTGCCAGCAGCTCCGGGACAGGGGGTGGGGGCTACACCTTC
CASSSGTGGGGYTF
>.|TRBV18|.|TRBJ1-2
TGTGCCAGCTCACCACCCGGGGCCTATGGCTACACCTTC
CASSPPGAYGYTF
>TRBD1|TRBV5-1|.|TRBJ1-2
TGCGCCAGCAGCTTGGCGACCGGGACAGGGGGTGGCTACACCTTC
CASSLATGTGGGYTF
>.|TRBV5-1|.|TRBJ2-5
TGCGCCAGCAGCTCGGGACTGCCCCAAGAGACCCAGTACTTC
CASSSGLPQETQYF
>TRBD1|TRBV5-1|.|TRBJ1-1
TGCGCCAGCAGCCCAACCGGGACAGGGGCGAACACTGAAGCTTTCTTT
CASSPTGTGANTEAFF
>TRBD1|TRBV9|.|TRBJ1-1
TGTGCCAGCAACCCCCAGGGGGGGGCCCCCGCTTTCTTT
CASNPQGGAPAFF
>TRBD2|TRBV5-1|.|TRBJ2-3
TGCGCCAGCAGCTTTGGGACTAGCGACACAGATACGCAGTATTTT
CASSFGTSDTDTQYF
>.|TRBV5-1|.|TRBJ2-5
TGCGCCAGCAGCTTGGGGCAGACACAAGAGACCCAGTACTTC
CASSLGQTQETQYF
>.|TRBV11-2|.|TRBJ1-4
TGTGCCAGCAGCCAGAACTCTAATGAAAAACTGTTTTTT
CASSQNSNEKLFF
>.|TRBV2|.|TRBJ2-3
TGTGCCAGCAGTGAAGTTAGGGGTGGGGGGATAGATACGCAGTATTTT
CASSEVRGGGIDTQYF
>.|TRBV4-1|.|TRBJ1-1
TGCGCCAGCAGCCAAGGTCCCTCAAAGGGTAACACTGAAGCTTTCTTT
CASSQGPSKGNTEAFF
>.|TRBV5-1|few|TRBJ2-5
TGCGCCAGCAGCTTAAAAGAGACCCAGTACTTC
CASSLKETQYF
>.|TRBV5-6|.|TRBJ2-5
TGTGCCAGCAGCTTGGGGAGGGGGCGGGAGACCCAGTACTTC
CASSLGRGRETQYF
>.|TRBV29-1|.|TRBJ1-3
TGCAGCCCGCCTGGGCGCGGAGGTGGAAACACCATATATTTT
CSPPGRGGGNTIYF
>.|TRBV9|few|TRBJ1-1
TGTGCCAGCAGCGTAGCTGTACAGAACACTGAAGCTTTCTTT
CASSVAVQNTEAFF
>.|TRBV7-9|.|TRBJ1-4
TGTGCCAGCACCCGATCAGGGAACGATAATGAAAAACTGTTTTTT
CASTRSGNDNEKLFF
>.|TRBV7-8|few|TRBJ1-1
TGTGCCAGCAGCCTCCTCCAGGCGGGCGCTGAAGCTTTCTTT
CASSLLQAGAEAFF
>.|TRBV7-8|.|TRBJ1-3
TGTGCCAGCAGCTTAGCGCCACCGCTTAACTCTGGAAACACCATATATTTT
CASSLAPPLNSGNTIYF
>TRBD2|TRBV27|.|TRBJ2-2
TGTGCCAGCAGTTTAATCGGAGTAGCGGGGCACGGGGAGCTGTTTTTT
CASSLIGVAGHGELFF
>.|TRBV18|once|TRBJ1-4
TGTGCCAGCTCACCAGGGACACCCTGGGGTGAAAAACTGTTTTTT
CASSPGTPWGEKLFF
>.|TRBV4-3|.|TRBJ1-5
TGCGCCAGCAGCCAAGACCTGGGACATTCTAATCAGCCCCAGCATTTT
CASSQDLGHSNQPQHF
>.|TRBV6-5|.|TRBJ1-1
TGTGCCAGCGTTTTACGGGGGAAAACTGAAGCTTTCTTT
CASVLRGKTEAFF
>.|TRBV25-1|.|TRBJ2-3
TGTGCCAGCAGGACGATATTTCCGGATACGCAGTATTTT
CASRTIFPDTQYF
>.|TRBV19|.|TRBJ1-3
TGTGCCAGTAGTATCGGGGTCTACTCTGGAAACACCATATATTTT
CASSIGVYSGNTIYF
>TRBD1|TRBV6-6|.|TRBJ1-2
TGTGCCAGCAACGATAGACCCGGGACAGGCGGGGGCTACACCTTC
CASNDRPGTGGGYTF
>.|TRBV5-1|.|TRBJ1-3
TGCGCCAGCAGCTTGGGGATCTCTGGAAACACCATATATTTT
CASSLGISGNTIYF
>.|TRBV18|.|TRBJ1-6
TGTGCCAGCTCAGGGGGAGCCTATAATTCACCCCTCCACTTT
CASSGGAYNSPLHF
>.|TRBV10-3|.|TRBJ1-3
TGTGCCATCAGTGACAACTCTGGAAACACCATATATTTT
CAISDNSGNTIYF
>.|TRBV7-8|.|TRBJ1-3
TGTGCCAGCAGCTTCTGGGCGGCCTCCTCTGGAAACACCATATATTTT
CASSFWAASSGNTIYF
>.|TRBV5-1|.|TRBJ2-1
TGCGCCAGCAGCTTGGGACAGGCTAACAATGAGCAGTTCTTC
CASSLGQANNEQFF
>.|TRBV7-9|once|TRBJ2-3
TGTGCCAGCAGCTTAGAGGTAGCTAGCGCTGGCACAGATACGCAGTATTTT
CASSLEVASAGTDTQYF
>.|TRBV7-6|.|TRBJ2-5
TGTGCCAGCAGCTCCTATGGGGGGGCCGAGACCCAGTACTTC
CASSSYGGAETQYF
>.|TRBV7-2|.|TRBJ2-7
TGTGCCAGCAGCTCCTTAGACCCAGGGACCTACGAGCAGTACTTC
CASSSLDPGTYEQYF
>.|TRBV5-1|few|TRBJ2-3
TGCGCCAGCACCCTTGGAGGCGGGAGCACAGATACGCAGTATTTT
CASTLGGGSTDTQYF
>TRBD1|TRBV6-6|.|TRBJ1-1
TGTGCCAGCAGCCGAAACGGGCCAGGGGGAGTTGCTGAAGCTTTCTTT
CASSRNGPGGVAEAFF
>.|TRBV5-1|.|TRBJ2-6
TGCGCCAGCAGCATTGTTCCTGGGAGTTCTGGGGCCAACGTCCTGACTTTC
CASSIVPGSSGANVLTF
>.|TRBV6-5|.|TRBJ1-1
TGTGCCAGCAGGGATAATTTGAAGAACACTGAAGCTTTCTTT
CASRDNLKNTEAFF
>.|TRBV9|.|TRBJ1-1
TGTGCCAGCAGCCCAGGGATGGGGTACACTGAAGCTTTCTTT
CASSPGMGYTEAFF
>.|TRBV5-1|.|TRBJ2-3
TGCGCCAGCAGCCCGGAGGCGGGGGATACGCAGTATTTT
CASSPEAGDTQYF
>TRBD1|TRBV7-9|.|TRBJ1-2
TGTGCCAGCAGTTCGACCGGACAGGCGGGCGGCTACACCTTC
CASSSTGQAGGYTF